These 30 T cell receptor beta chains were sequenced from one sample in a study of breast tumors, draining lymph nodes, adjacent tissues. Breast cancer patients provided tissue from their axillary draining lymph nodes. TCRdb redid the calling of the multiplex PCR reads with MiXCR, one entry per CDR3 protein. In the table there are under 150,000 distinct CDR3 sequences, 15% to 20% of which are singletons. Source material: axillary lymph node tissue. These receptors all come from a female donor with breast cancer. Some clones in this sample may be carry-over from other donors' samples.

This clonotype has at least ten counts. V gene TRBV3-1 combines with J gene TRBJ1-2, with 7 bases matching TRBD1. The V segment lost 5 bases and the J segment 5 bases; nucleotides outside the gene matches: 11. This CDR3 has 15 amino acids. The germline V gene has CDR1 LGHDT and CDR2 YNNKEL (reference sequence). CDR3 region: CASSTYTGVLYGYTF. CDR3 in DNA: TGTGCCAGCAGCACATATACAGGGGTCCTTTATGGCTACACCTTC.

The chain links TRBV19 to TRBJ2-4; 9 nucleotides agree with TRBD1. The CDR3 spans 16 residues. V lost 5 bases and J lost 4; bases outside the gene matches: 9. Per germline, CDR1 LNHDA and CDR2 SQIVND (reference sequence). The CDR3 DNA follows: TGTGCCAGTAGTCCCCTGGACGGGACAGGGAAAAACATTCAGTACTTC. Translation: CASSPLDGTGKNIQYF.

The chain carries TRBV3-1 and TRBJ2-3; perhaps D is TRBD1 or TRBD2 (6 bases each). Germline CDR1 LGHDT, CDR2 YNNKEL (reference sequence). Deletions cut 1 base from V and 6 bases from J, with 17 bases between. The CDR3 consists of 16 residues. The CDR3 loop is CASSQGRGGGLDTQYF. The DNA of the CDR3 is TGTGCCAGCAGCCAAGGTCGCGGAGGGGGTCTGGATACGCAGTATTTT.

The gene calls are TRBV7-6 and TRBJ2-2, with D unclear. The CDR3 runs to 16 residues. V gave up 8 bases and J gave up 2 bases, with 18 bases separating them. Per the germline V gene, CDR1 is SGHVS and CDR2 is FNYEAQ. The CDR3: CASSNKDSINTGELFF. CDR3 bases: TGTGCCAGCTCCAATAAGGATAGTATAAACACCGGGGAGCTGTTTTTT.

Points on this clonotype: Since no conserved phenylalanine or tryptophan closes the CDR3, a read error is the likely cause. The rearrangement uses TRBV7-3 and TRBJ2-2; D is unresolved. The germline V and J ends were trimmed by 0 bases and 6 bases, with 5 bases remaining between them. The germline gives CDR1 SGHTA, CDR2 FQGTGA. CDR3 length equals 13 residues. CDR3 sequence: CASSLTSPGELFL. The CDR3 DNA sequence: TGTGCCAGCAGCTTAACGTCACCCGGGGAGCTGTTTCTT.

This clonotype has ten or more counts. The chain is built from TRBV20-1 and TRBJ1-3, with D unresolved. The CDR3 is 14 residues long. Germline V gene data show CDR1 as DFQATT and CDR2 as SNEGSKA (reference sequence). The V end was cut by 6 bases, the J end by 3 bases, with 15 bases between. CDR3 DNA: TGCAGTGCCACTAGGCCGGATGGTGGAAACACCATATATTTT. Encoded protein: CSATRPDGGNTIYF.

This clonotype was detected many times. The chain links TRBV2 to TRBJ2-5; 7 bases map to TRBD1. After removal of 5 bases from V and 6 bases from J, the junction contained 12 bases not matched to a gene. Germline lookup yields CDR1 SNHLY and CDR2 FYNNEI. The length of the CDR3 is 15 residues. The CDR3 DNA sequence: TGTGCCAGCAGTCAGAGCAGAGGGGGCGGAAAGACCCAGTACTTC. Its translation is CASSQSRGGGKTQYF.

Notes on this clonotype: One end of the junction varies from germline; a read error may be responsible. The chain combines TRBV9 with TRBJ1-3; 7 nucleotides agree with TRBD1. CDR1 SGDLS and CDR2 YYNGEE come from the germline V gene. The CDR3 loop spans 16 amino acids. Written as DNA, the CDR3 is TGTGCCAGCAGCATACGACAGGGACTCTCTGGAAACACCATATGTTTT. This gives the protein CASSIRQGLSGNTICF.

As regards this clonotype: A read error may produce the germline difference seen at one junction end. The CDR3 reads CASSQIENERSF. In DNA form, the CDR3 reads TGTGCCAGCAGCCAAATAGAAAATGAGCGGTCCTTC. The chain carries TRBV3-1 and TRBJ2-1; perhaps TRBD2 as D (5 bases). Germline CDR1 and CDR2: LGHDT and YNNKEL (reference sequence). The CDR3 runs 12 residues.

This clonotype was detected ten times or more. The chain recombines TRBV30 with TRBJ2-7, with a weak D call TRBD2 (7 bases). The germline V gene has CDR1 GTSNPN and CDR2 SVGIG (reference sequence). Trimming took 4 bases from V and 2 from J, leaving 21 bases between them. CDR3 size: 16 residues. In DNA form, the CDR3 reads TGTGCCTGGAACCGAGGGGGGGCGCAGGGCACCTACGAGCAGTACTTC. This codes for CAWNRGGAQGTYEQYF.

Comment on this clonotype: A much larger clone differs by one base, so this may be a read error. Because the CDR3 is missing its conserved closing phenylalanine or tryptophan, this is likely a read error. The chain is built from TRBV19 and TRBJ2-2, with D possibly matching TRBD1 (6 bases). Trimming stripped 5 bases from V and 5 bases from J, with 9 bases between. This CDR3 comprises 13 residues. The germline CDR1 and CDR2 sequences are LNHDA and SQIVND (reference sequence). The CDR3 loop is CASSPRGTGELFV. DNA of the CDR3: TGTGCCAGTAGTCCCAGGGGAACCGGGGAGCTGTTTGTT.

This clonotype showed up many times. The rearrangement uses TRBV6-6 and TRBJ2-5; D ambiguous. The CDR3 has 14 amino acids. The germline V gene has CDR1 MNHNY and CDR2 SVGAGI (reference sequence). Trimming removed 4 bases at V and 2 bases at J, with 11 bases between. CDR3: CASSLPRTQETQYF. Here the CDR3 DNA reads TGTGCCAGCAGTTTACCGAGAACACAAGAGACCCAGTACTTC.

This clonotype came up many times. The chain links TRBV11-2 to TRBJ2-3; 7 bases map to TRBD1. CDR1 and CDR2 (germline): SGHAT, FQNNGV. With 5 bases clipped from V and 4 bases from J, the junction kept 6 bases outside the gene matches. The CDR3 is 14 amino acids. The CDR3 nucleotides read TGTGCCAGCAGCCGCGACAGGGTCCCAGATACGCAGTATTTT. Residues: CASSRDRVPDTQYF.

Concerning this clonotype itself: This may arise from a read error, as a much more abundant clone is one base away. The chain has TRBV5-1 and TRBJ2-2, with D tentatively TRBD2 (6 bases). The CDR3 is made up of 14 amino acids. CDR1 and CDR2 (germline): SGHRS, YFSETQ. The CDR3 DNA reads TGCGCCAGCCTTGAGGCTAGCGAGGCCGGGGAGCCGTTTTTT. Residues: CASLEASEAGEPFF.

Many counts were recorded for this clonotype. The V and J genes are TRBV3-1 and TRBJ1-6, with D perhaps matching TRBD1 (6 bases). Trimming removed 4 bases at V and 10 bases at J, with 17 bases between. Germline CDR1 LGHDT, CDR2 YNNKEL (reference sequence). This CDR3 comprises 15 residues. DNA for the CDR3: TGTGCCAGCAGCCCAGAAACAGGGCTATCGTCACCCCTCCACTTT. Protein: CASSPETGLSSPLHF.

CDR3 loop: CASSAGTPNSYNEQFF. The CDR3 region has the DNA TGTGCCAGCAGCGCCGGGACACCAAACTCCTACAATGAGCAGTTCTTC. J is TRBJ2-1 and V is TRBV28, with a possible D match to TRBD1 (6 bases). The CDR3 is 16 residues long. Germline CDR1 reads MDHEN; CDR2 reads SYDVKM. Trimming took off 6 bases at V and 0 bases at J, with 15 bases between the two ends.

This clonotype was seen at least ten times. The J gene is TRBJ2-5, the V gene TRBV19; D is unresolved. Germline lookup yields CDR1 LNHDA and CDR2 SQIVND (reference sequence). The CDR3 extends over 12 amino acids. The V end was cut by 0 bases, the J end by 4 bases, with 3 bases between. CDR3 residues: CASSIDGETQYF. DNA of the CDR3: TGTGCCAGTAGTATAGATGGAGAGACCCAGTACTTC.

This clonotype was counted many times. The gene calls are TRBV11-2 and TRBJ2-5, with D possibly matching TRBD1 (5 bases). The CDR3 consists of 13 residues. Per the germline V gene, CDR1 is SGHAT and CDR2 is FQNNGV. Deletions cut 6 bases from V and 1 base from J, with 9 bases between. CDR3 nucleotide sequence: TGTGCCAGCAGGCCCACAGGCCAAGAGACCCAGTACTTC. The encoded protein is CASRPTGQETQYF.

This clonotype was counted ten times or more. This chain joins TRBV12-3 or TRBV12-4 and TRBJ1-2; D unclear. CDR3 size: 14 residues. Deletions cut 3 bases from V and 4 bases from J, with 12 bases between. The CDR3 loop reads CASSLTGTFYGYTF. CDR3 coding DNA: TGTGCCAGCAGTTTGACGGGTACCTTCTATGGCTACACCTTC.

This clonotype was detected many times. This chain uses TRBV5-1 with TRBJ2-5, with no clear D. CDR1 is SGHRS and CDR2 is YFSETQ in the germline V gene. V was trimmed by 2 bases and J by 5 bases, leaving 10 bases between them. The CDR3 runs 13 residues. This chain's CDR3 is CASSFLSEETQYF. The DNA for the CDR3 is TGCGCCAGCAGCTTCTTAAGTGAGGAGACCCAGTACTTC.

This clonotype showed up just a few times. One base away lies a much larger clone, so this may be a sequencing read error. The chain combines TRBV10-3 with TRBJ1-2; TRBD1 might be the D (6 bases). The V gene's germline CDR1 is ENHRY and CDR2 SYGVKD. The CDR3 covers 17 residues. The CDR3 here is CAIRESLVDRTGTGYTF. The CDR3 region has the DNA TGTGCCATCCGTGAGTCGCTAGTCGACAGGACCGGGACTGGCTACACCTTC.

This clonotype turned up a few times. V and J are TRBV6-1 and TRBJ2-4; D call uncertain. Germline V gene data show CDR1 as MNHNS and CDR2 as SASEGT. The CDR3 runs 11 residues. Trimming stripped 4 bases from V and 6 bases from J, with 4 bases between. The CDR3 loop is CASSAVNIQYF. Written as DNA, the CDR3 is TGTGCCAGCAGTGCTGTAAACATTCAGTACTTC.

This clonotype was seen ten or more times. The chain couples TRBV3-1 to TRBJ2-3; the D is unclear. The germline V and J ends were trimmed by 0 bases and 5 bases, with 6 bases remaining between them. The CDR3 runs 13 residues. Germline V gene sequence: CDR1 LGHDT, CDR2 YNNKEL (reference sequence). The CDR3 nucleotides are TGTGCCAGCAGCCAAGAAGGAGTAGATACGCAGTATTTT. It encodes CASSQEGVDTQYF.

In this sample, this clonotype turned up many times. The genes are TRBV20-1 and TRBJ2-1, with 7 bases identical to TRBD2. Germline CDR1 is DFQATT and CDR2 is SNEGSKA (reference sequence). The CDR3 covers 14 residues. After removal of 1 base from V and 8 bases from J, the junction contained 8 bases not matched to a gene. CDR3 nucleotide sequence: TGCAGTGCTAGAGGGACTAGTGGAGGCCATGAGCAGTTCTTC. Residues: CSARGTSGGHEQFF.

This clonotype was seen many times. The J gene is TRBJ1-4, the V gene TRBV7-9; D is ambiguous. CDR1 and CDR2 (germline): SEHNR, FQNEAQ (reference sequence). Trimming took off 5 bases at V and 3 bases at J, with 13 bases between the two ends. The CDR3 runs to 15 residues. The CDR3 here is CASSPGRGPNEKLFF. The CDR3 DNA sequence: TGTGCCAGCAGCCCCGGGCGAGGGCCTAATGAAAAACTGTTTTTT.

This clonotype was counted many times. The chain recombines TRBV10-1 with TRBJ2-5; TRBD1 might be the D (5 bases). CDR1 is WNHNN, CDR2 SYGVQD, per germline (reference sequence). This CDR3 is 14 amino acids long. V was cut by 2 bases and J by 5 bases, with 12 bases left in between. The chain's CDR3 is CASSERGVSETQYF. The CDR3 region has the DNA TGCGCCAGCAGTGAGAGGGGTGTTTCGGAGACCCAGTACTTC.

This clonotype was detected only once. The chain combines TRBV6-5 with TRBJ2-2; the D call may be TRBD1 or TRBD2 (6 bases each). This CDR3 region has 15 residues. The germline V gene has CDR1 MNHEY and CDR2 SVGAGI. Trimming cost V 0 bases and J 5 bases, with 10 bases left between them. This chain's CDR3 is CASSYSGGLTGELFF. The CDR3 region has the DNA TGTGCCAGCAGTTACTCCGGGGGCCTAACCGGGGAGCTGTTTTTT.

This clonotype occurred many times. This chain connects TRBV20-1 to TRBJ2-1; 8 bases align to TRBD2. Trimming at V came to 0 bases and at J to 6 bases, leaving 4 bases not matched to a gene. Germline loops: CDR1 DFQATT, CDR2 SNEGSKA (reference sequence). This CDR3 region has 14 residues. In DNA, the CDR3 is TGCAGTGCTAGAGAACAGCGGGAGCTCAATGAGCAGTTCTTC. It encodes CSAREQRELNEQFF.

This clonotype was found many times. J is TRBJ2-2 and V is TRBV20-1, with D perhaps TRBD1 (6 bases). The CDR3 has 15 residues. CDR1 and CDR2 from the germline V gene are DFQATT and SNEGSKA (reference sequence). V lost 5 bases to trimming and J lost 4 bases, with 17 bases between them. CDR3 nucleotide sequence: TGCAGTGCTCCCCAGGGGACGGGGCCCACCGGGGAGCTGTTTTTT. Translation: CSAPQGTGPTGELFF.

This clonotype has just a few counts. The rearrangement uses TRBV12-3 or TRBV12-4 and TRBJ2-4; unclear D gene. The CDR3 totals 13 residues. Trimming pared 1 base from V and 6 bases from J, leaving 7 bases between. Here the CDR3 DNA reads TGTGCCAGCAGTTTAGGGGTCGTAAACATTCAGTACTTC. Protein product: CASSLGVVNIQYF.